The 11 T cell receptor beta chains below all came from one sample that was sequenced in a study of blood T cells in healthy people across ages. Primed by a sample-barcoded 5' primer and a J-beta primer mix, a second PCR proceeded for 7 to 11 cycles. Each CDR3 protein is one row after TCRdb ran MiXCR on the 5' RACE reads. The data contain 1.5 million to 2 million distinct CDR3 sequences, 30% to 40% of them seen just once; the ten biggest clones take up about 11%. The specimen was blood. These receptors were collected from a woman in her 30s in good health.

This clonotype was detected many times. This rearrangement joins TRBV25-1 to TRBJ1-2; a possible D gene is TRBD1 (5 bases). This CDR3 is built from 13 residues. The V gene lost 3 bases and the J gene lost 4 bases, with 9 bases spanning the gap. Per germline, CDR1 MGHDK and CDR2 SYGVNS. The CDR3 protein is CASSDPGGYGYTF. Here the CDR3 DNA reads TGTGCCAGCAGTGATCCGGGGGGCTATGGCTACACCTTC.

This clonotype was observed a few times. The chain carries TRBV4-2 and TRBJ2-2, with 9 bases matching TRBD2. The V gene end was trimmed by 0 bases and the J gene end by 3 bases; junction bases not matched to a gene: 8. Germline loops: CDR1 LGHNA, CDR2 YNFKEQ. The CDR3 consists of 18 residues. As DNA, the CDR3 is TGTGCCAGCAGCCAAGATTCACCAGCGGGGGGTGACACCGGGGAGCTGTTTTTT. Protein sequence: CASSQDSPAGGDTGELFF.

This clonotype was picked up a small number of times. The gene calls are TRBV6-5 and TRBJ2-3; 8 bases are a match to TRBD2. Looked up from germline, CDR1 is MNHEY and CDR2 is SVGAGI. This CDR3 is 16 amino acids long. The trim removed 0 bases at V and 6 bases at J, leaving 8 bases unmatched. CDR3 sequence: CASSYSTGGGGDTQYF. The CDR3 DNA sequence: TGTGCCAGCAGTTACTCGACGGGCGGCGGGGGGGATACGCAGTATTTT.

This clonotype was detected a few times. This rearrangement joins TRBV19 to TRBJ2-1; 10 bases map to TRBD2. The CDR3 totals 17 residues. J was trimmed by 3 bases and V by 0 bases; bases with no gene match: 5. Germline V gene sequence: CDR1 LNHDA, CDR2 SQIVND (reference sequence). In DNA form, the CDR3 reads TGTGCCAGTAGTATAGATCTTGCTAGCGGGAGCTACAATGAGCAGTTCTTC. Protein: CASSIDLASGSYNEQFF. The full variable domain, its missing parts supplied by reference TRBV19 and TRBJ2-1, is DGGITQSPKYLFRKEGQNVTLSCEQNLNHDAMYWYRQDPGQGLRLIYYSQIVNDFQKGDIAEGYSVSREKKESFPLTVTSAQKNPTAFYLCASSIDLASGSYNEQFFGPGTRLTVL.

As regards this clonotype: It may be a read error: a sequence one base away is much more abundant. The gene calls are TRBV29-1 and TRBJ2-5; 7 bases agree with TRBD1. The germline V gene has CDR1 SQVTM and CDR2 ANQGSEA. CDR3 length: 14 amino acids. The CDR3 here is CSIGTADYQGTQYF. The CDR3 nucleotides are TGCAGCATTGGGACAGCCGATTACCAAGGGACCCAGTACTTC.

The sample holds many counts of this clonotype. The chain employs TRBV25-1 and TRBJ2-7; 8 bases fit TRBD1. CDR1 and CDR2 from the germline V gene are MGHDK and SYGVNS. This CDR3 spans 16 amino acids. The J segment lost 3 bases and the V segment lost 5 bases, leaving 12 bases of the junction unmatched. In DNA form, the CDR3 reads TGTGCCAGCAGTTCTCTCACCGGGACAGGCCACTACGAGCAGTACTTC. This codes for CASSSLTGTGHYEQYF.

V usage is TRBV20-1 and J usage is TRBJ2-7; D not certain. V lost 1 base and J 1 base, leaving 11 bases between the germline ends. CDR3 length: 14 residues. Germline CDR1 and CDR2: DFQATT and SNEGSKA (reference sequence). CDR3: CSARAPPESYEQYF. The CDR3 nucleotides are TGCAGTGCTAGAGCACCCCCCGAGTCCTACGAGCAGTACTTC.

V gene TRBV28 combines with J gene TRBJ2-7, with D tentatively TRBD1 (6 bases). From germline, CDR1 is MDHEN and CDR2 SYDVKM. The length of the CDR3 is 15 residues. Trimming removed 3 bases at V and 3 bases at J, with 15 bases between. The DNA for the CDR3 is TGTGCCAGCAGTTTGGGGAAACAGGGAGTCTACGAGCAGTACTTC. It is translated as CASSLGKQGVYEQYF.

This clonotype was observed a handful of times. This chain joins TRBV15 and TRBJ1-1; D call uncertain. V shed 1 base and J shed 0 bases, with 9 bases lying between them. The CDR3 totals 15 residues. CDR1 is LNHNV and CDR2 is YYDKDF in the germline V gene (reference sequence). The CDR3 DNA reads TGTGCCACCAGCAGAGCTGCCAGCATGAACACTGAAGCTTTCTTT. Translation: CATSRAASMNTEAFF. Full variable domain (remainder filled in from reference TRBV15 and TRBJ1-1): DAMVIQNPRYQVTQFGKPVTLSCSQTLNHNVMYWYQQKSSQAPKLLFHYYDKDFNNEADTPDNFQSRRPNTSFCFLDIRSPGLGDTAMYLCATSRAASMNTEAFFGQGTRLTVV.

This clonotype was found a few times. This chain uses TRBV20-1 with TRBJ2-7; 11 nucleotides line up with TRBD2. The germline V gene encodes CDR1 DFQATT and CDR2 SNEGSKA (reference sequence). Trimming took 6 bases from V and 0 from J; bases not matched to a gene: 4. There are 14 residues in the CDR3. The DNA for the CDR3 is TGCAGTGCGGGACTAGCGGACTTCTCCTACGAGCAGTACTTC. It specifies CSAGLADFSYEQYF.

This rearrangement joins TRBV18 to TRBJ1-1; D is perhaps TRBD1 (6 bases). Germline CDR1 reads KGHSH; CDR2 reads LQKENI. This CDR3 region has 17 residues. V was shortened by 2 bases and J by 4 bases, with 20 bases between the two germline ends. The CDR3 sequence: CASSPSPQGQSSTEAFF. CDR3 nucleotides: TGTGCCAGCTCACCATCCCCCCAAGGACAGAGCTCCACTGAAGCTTTCTTT.